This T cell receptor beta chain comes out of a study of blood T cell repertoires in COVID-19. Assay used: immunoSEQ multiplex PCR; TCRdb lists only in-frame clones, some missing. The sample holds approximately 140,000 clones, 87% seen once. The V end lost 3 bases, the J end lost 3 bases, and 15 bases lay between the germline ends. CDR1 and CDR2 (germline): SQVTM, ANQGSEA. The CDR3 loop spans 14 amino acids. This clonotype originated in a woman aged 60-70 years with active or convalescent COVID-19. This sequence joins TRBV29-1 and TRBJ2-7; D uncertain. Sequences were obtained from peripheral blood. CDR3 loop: CSVETGNHIYEQYF. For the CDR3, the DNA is TGCAGCGTTGAGACGGGTAACCACATCTACGAGCAGTACTTC.